This T cell receptor beta chain was sequenced in a study of CD8+ T cells in alopecia areata (dated by TCRdb to 2017 to 2018). About the study as a whole: Female C3H/HeJ recipients, roughly 6-11 weeks old, were grafted with skin from C3H/HeJ donors with spontaneous alopecia (about 6-12 months old). The study used high-throughput TCRbeta sequencing to examine T cell clonal expansion in alopecia areata, in both the C3H/HeJ mouse model and human patients. In humans, TCRbeta sequencing was performed on scalp tissue and on sorted CD4+ and CD8+ peripheral blood T cells from healthy controls and from patients with patchy or totalis/universalis alopecia areata. Scalp clonality was compared among normal scalp (n=4), patchy alopecia areata scalp (n=8), and alopecia totalis/universalis scalp (n=8). RNA came from the PAXgene miRNA kit for fixed scalp, the miRNeasy kit for PBMCs, and the RNeasy kit for mouse skin. Amplification of TCRbeta CDR3 regions was done by immunoSEQ multiplex PCR using 35 Vbeta forward primers and 13 Jbeta reverse primers. The paper as a whole reports these results and caveats: Unlike mouse skin, which is dominated by gammadelta T cells, normal human skin has resident alphabeta T cells that are also sequenced, and this complicates analysis of the scalp TCR repertoire. Shared TCR sequences between patients were less evident than in mice, which may be partly attributable to HLA diversity in the patient population. Compared with normal scalp, lesional scalp had higher clonality and more expanded CD8+ clones, particularly in alopecia totalis/universalis, a pattern that suggests antigenic drive.

Libraries were prepared through the immunoSEQ multiplex PCR assay. RNA was extracted from all samples and reverse transcribed into cDNA, which served as template for TCR sequencing. SuperScript III was used to make first-strand cDNA, primed with a 2:1 mix of oligo-dT and random hexamers. A synthetic immune receptor repertoire was used to gauge amplification bias, and whatever bias remained was removed computationally. Sequencing of the libraries was done on Illumina HiSeq using 60 bp reads that spanned the CDR3 and were read from J toward V. The authors processed their data as follows. Raw reads were preprocessed for error removal, and CDR3 was defined according to IMGT conventions as running from the conserved cysteine to phenylalanine. Clonality was computed as 1 minus the Shannon entropy, with the entropy normalized by log2 of the number of productive unique TCRs. Whether scalp clones were CD4 or CD8 was inferred by matching scalp TCRbeta sequences against CD4 and CD8 repertoires sorted from blood. TCRdb took over this immuneACCESS table, retaining in-frame rearrangements with V and J assigned. Such tables are incomplete; in checked studies, under half of the missing clones stem from an unresolved V gene, and the remainder is unexplained. D and trimming come from the DNA, and the V and J calls and clone size come from that table. The table gives more than 250,000 clones for this sample, with none occurring only once. The ten most abundant clones make up roughly 1.2% of the sample.

Cells from mouse cutaneous lymph nodes were pooled, stained for CD4, CD8alpha, NKG2D, NKG2ACE and other markers, and then sorted on a BD Influx. Notes on this clone: The antigen it binds to is not known. The gene nomenclature and germline references here are murine.

The origin of this receptor is a C3H/HeJ mouse with alopecia areata. With respect to MHC, this strain carries the haplotype H2-k. Sequenced sample: CD4+ T cells sorted from a lymph node.

Incomplete CDR3 DNA: TGTGCCAGCGGTGATGCACAGTGGAACACA. This codes for CASGDAQWNT. The whole CDR3 protein is CASGDAQWNTEVFF. Recombination linked TRBV13-2 to TRBJ1-1, with the D gene uncertain. From the germline J gene comes the end of the CDR3, since the read stops 4 residues before it. CDR1 and CDR2 (NNHNN, SYGAGS) derive from the germline V gene (reference sequence). The CDR3 holds 14 amino acids from the cysteine to the phenylalanine. The CDR3 was read in part: 30 bases, with the frame set at base 1. The junction shows trimming of 0 bases on V and 1 base on J, plus 7 bases between the germline ends.